The rows below give T cell receptor beta chains drawn from one sample of a study of OX40 agonist ivuxolimab in advanced cancers. Libraries were prepared by immunoSEQ multiplex PCR; TCRdb keeps only in-frame clonotypes and omits some of them. This table holds over 90,000 clones, 70% to 90% found once. Specimen: CD4+ or CD8+ T cells sorted from blood, collected in a trial of the OX40 agonist ivuxolimab. These receptors were taken from an adult with an advanced solid tumor such as melanoma, head and neck, liver or kidney cancer. Both conserved end residues are part of each CDR3.

V	CDR3
TRBV6-6	CASKPRTGFYGYTF
TRBV7-9	CASSLAGGLNTEAFF
TRBV19	CASSKIQGAGSNQPQHF
TRBV7-9	CASSLAAGRETQYF
TRBV5-1	CASSPTKDLAKNIQYF
TRBV11-2	CASSPGLVETQYF
TRBV6-5	CASSYSTSGSTETQYF
TRBV27	CASSLDYNSPLHF
TRBV9	CASSVGSVDQPQHF
TRBV27	CASSLSGRGGGETQYF
TRBV6-5	CASREGPNTEAFF
TRBV30	CAWSVPLGQVSYQPQHF
TRBV7-9	CASSRGYTQYF
TRBV14	CASSQASSLAALYNEQFF
TRBV5-1	CASSSVGTDVDTQYF
TRBV7-9	CASSLVGTEYGYTF
TRBV5-1	CASSLAGGYSGNTIYF
TRBV19	CASRAGRQGAGEKLFF
TRBV11-3	CASSLGGQGANTEAFF
TRBV27	CASNGGPLPGTGELFF